The 11 T cell receptor beta chains listed next were all sequenced from one sample in a study of CXCR3-negative and CXCR3-positive naive CD8 T cells. General study points: CXCR3-positive naive cells had more hydrophobic TRB CDR3s than CXCR3-negative naive cells.

The authors made the TRB cDNA libraries by 5' RACE using UMI labels. TCRdb reprocessed the 5' RACE reads and stores each CDR3 protein as one record, lacking DNA. The listing records roughly 140,000 distinct CDR3 sequences. Their antigens are not known. The sample comprised naive CXCR3+ CD8+ T cells from blood. The sample's subset: CD45RO-CCR7+CD27+CD95- naive CD8+ T cells expressing CXCR3 (TNR3+). These receptors all stem from a human donor in good health. Some clones in this sample may be carry-over from other donors' samples.

The chain has TRBV4-1 and TRBJ2-1. This CDR3 comprises 12 residues. Germline values: CDR1 MGHRA, CDR2 YSYEKL. CDR3 in amino acids: CASRSRLGEQFF.

The rearrangement joins TRBV29-1 to TRBJ1-1; TCRdb calls TRBD1, which cannot be checked without DNA. There are 13 residues in the CDR3. CDR1 and CDR2 (germline): SQVTM, ANQGSEA. The CDR3: CSVRGQGGTEAFF.

The chain combines TRBV6-5 with TRBJ2-7. CDR3 length: 14 amino acids. Per the germline V gene, CDR1 is MNHEY and CDR2 is SVGAGI. The CDR3 protein is CASSTVDTSYEQYF.

The chain carries TRBV7-9 and TRBJ1-5. The CDR3 is made up of 13 amino acids. The V gene's germline CDR1 is SEHNR and CDR2 FQNEAQ (reference sequence). The CDR3 loop reads CASSGPTGQPQHF.

CDR3 residues: CAISGQTTGELFF. The J gene is TRBJ2-2, the V gene TRBV10-3. This CDR3 comprises 13 residues. Germline CDR1 ENHRY, CDR2 SYGVKD.

The chain combines TRBV10-2 with TRBJ1-2; checking the TCRdb D call of TRBD1 is not possible without DNA. CDR3 length: 14 residues. CDR1 and CDR2 (germline): WSHSY, SAAADI. This CDR3 reads CASSDLNRGDGYTF.

The chain carries TRBV27 and TRBJ1-2. CDR1 is MNHEY, CDR2 SMNVEV, per germline (reference sequence). The CDR3 consists of 13 residues. The CDR3 region is CASSFGQDYGYTF.

The chain recombines TRBV6-5 with TRBJ2-5. Germline lookup yields CDR1 MNHEY and CDR2 SVGAGI. There are 15 residues in the CDR3. The CDR3 loop is CASSYSIRDLETQYF.

The chain combines TRBV2 with TRBJ2-1. The CDR3 has 11 amino acids. Per the germline V gene, CDR1 is SNHLY and CDR2 is FYNNEI. CDR3 residues: CASNYYNEQFF.

This chain links TRBV20-1 with TRBJ1-2. Germline lookup yields CDR1 DFQATT and CDR2 SNEGSKA (reference sequence). The CDR3 sequence is 14 residues long. This CDR3 reads CSARDLRENYGYTF.

CDR3 amino acids: CASSGSDLRPLGEQYF. V gene TRBV27 combines with J gene TRBJ2-7; the TRBD1 assignment by TCRdb is unverifiable without DNA. From germline, CDR1 is MNHEY and CDR2 SMNVEV (reference sequence). The CDR3 consists of 16 residues.